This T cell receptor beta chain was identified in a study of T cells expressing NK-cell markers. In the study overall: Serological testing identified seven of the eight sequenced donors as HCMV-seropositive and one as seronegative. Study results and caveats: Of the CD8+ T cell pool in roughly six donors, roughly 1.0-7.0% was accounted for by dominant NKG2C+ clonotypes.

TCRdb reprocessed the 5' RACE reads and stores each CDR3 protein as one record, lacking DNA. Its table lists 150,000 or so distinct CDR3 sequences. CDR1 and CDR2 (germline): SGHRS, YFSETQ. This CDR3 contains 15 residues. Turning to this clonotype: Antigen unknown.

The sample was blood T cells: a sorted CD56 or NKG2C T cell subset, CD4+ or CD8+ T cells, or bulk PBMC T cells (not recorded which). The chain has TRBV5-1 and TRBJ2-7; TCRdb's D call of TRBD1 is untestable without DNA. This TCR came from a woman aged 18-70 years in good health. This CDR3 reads CASSLDGATQGEQYF.